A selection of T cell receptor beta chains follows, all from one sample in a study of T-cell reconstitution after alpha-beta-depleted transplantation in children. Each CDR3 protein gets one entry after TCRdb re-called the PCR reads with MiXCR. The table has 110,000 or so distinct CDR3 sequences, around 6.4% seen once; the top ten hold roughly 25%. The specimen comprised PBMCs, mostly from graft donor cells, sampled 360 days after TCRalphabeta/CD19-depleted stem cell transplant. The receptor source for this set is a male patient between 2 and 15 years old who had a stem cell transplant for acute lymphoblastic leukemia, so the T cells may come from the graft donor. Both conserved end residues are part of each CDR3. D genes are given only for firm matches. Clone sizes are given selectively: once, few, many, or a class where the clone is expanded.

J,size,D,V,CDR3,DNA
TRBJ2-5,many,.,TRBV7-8,CASSLLDSKETQYF,TGTGCCAGCAGCTTACTCGACAGCAAAGAGACCCAGTACTTC
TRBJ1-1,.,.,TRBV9,CASSVQGKTEAFF,TGTGCCAGCAGCGTCCAGGGGAAAACTGAAGCTTTCTTT
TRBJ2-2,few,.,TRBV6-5,CASSYSTPLDGELFF,TGTGCCAGCAGTTACTCGACCCCTCTTGACGGGGAGCTGTTTTTT
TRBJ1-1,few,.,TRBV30,CAWSVSGSTEAFF,TGTGCCTGGAGTGTAAGCGGATCCACTGAAGCTTTCTTT
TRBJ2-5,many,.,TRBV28,CASSLLLRDVQETQYF,TGTGCCAGCAGTTTATTACTCAGGGACGTTCAAGAGACCCAGTACTTC
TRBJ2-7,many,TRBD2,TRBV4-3,CASSQAGGGYEQYF,TGCGCCAGCAGCCAAGCGGGAGGCGGCTACGAGCAGTACTTC
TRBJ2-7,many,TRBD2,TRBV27,CASRTGTSAYEQYF,TGTGCCAGCAGAACCGGGACTAGCGCCTACGAGCAGTACTTC
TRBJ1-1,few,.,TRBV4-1,CASSHIQGKEAFF,TGCGCCAGCAGCCACATCCAGGGTAAGGAGGCTTTCTTT
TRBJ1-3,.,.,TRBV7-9,CASSLTDTIYF,TGTGCCAGCAGCCTAACGGACACCATATATTTT
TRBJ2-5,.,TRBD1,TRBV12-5,CASGPGQAKETQYF,TGTGCTAGTGGCCCGGGACAGGCTAAAGAGACCCAGTACTTC
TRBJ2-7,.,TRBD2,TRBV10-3,CAISSSGRPYEQYF,TGTGCCATCAGTTCTAGCGGGAGGCCCTACGAGCAGTACTTC
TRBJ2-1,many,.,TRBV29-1,CSVQRTDYNEQFF,TGCAGCGTTCAAAGGACTGACTACAATGAGCAGTTCTTC
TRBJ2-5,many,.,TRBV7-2,CASSPPQETQYF,TGTGCCAGCAGCCCCCCTCAAGAGACCCAGTACTTC
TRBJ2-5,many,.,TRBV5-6,CASSLTGWETQYF,TGTGCCAGCAGCTTGACGGGGTGGGAGACCCAGTACTTC
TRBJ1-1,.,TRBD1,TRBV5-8,CASSLARDRVRDTEAFF,TGTGCCAGCAGCTTGGCCCGGGACAGGGTAAGGGACACTGAAGCTTTCTTT
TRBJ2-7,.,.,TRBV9,CAILAEGGAGYEQYF,TGTGCCATCCTCGCGGAGGGGGGTGCAGGGTACGAGCAGTACTTC
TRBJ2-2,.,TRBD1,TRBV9,CASSVARQGANTGELFF,TGTGCCAGCAGCGTAGCCCGACAGGGGGCGAACACCGGGGAGCTGTTTTTT
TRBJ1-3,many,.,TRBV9,CASSPAGGGNTIYF,TGTGCCAGCAGCCCGGCAGGAGGTGGAAACACCATATATTTT
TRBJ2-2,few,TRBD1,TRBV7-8,CASSPGQITGELFF,TGTGCCAGCTCTCCGGGACAGATCACCGGGGAGCTGTTTTTT
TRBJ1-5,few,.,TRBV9,CASSVGAGAQPQHF,TGTGCCAGCAGCGTAGGTGCAGGGGCCCAGCCCCAGCATTTT
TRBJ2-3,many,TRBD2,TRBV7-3,CASSWGLAGADTQYF,TGTGCCAGCAGCTGGGGACTAGCGGGAGCAGATACGCAGTATTTT
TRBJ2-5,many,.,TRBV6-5,CASSYSKYRGEETQYF,TGTGCCAGCAGTTACTCGAAATACAGAGGAGAAGAGACCCAGTACTTC
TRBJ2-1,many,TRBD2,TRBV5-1,CASSLKAGGPEQFF,TGCGCCAGCAGCTTAAAAGCGGGAGGCCCCGAGCAGTTCTTC
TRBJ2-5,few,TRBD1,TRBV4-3,CASSQNSQAGGRETQYF,TGCGCCAGCAGCCAAAATAGTCAAGCAGGGGGAAGAGAGACCCAGTACTTC
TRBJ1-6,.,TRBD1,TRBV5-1,CASSFTGERSPLHF,TGCGCCAGCAGCTTTACAGGGGAGAGGTCACCCCTCCACTTT
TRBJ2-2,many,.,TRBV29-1,CSVWVEAFTGELFF,TGCAGCGTTTGGGTTGAAGCTTTCACCGGGGAGCTGTTTTTT
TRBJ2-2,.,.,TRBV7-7,CAIANGGARTGELFF,TGTGCCATCGCTAATGGGGGGGCGCGAACCGGGGAGCTGTTTTTT
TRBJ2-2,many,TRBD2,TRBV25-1,CASSNLAGEDTGELFF,TGTGCCAGCAGTAATTTAGCGGGAGAGGATACCGGGGAGCTGTTTTTT
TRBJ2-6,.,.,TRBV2,CASSDEGRVSGANVLTF,TGTGCCAGCAGTGACGAGGGTCGGGTCTCTGGGGCCAACGTCCTGACTTTC